Listed below are T cell receptor beta chains from one sample, sequenced in a study of neurological immune-mediated disorders. One entry per CDR3 protein, called by TCRdb with MiXCR from the 5' RACE reads. The table lists 55,000 to 70,000 distinct CDR3 sequences, about 4.2% of them singletons. Sequencing was carried out using PBMCs. These receptor sequences come from a man aged 25 to 40 with multiple sclerosis. CDR3s include the opening cysteine and the closing phenylalanine or tryptophan. Fields, in order: CDR3 length, V gene, CDR3 protein.

14 | TRBV4-2 | CASKPVLGAGELFF
13 | TRBV20-1 | CSASGGANNEQFF
13 | TRBV20-1 | CSASSDSDQPQHF
14 | TRBV4-1 | CASSHQTGRQPQNF
17 | TRBV14 | CASSPGQGWSGANVLTF
16 | TRBV20-1 | CSARVAGGSGYNEQFF
16 | TRBV15 | CATSPGSGGEYNEQFF
17 | TRBV7-2 | CASSLVAGGLMGQTQYF
14 | TRBV20-1 | CSARGGRDNQPQHF
15 | TRBV27 | CASSLGFGANYGYTF
13 | TRBV12-3/TRBV12-4 | CASKKGTGGEQYF
18 | TRBV20-1 | CSASTRGQGAVGQEGYTF
16 | TRBV5-8 | CASSLNSGGSYNEQFF
15 | TRBV5-1 | CASSLSGSENSPLNF
14 | TRBV5-1 | CASSQTSGGYKQYF
13 | TRBV18 | CASSPNGRETQYF
15 | TRBV18 | CASSPFVSSNQPQHF
16 | TRBV25-1 | CASSEYRGEGDEKLFF
12 | TRBV20-1 | CSANWGYNEQFF
16 | TRBV20-1 | CSARDLKGRGDHEQFF
15 | TRBV10-3 | CAISESRGGNTEAFF
16 | TRBV29-1 | CSVRTSGGLAKNIQYF
16 | TRBV5-1 | CASSYSGGATGHEQYF
15 | TRBV9 | CASSGTGTSTDTQYF
13 | TRBV7-9 | CASSLEGGTEAFF
13 | TRBV11-2 | CASSPPATGELFF